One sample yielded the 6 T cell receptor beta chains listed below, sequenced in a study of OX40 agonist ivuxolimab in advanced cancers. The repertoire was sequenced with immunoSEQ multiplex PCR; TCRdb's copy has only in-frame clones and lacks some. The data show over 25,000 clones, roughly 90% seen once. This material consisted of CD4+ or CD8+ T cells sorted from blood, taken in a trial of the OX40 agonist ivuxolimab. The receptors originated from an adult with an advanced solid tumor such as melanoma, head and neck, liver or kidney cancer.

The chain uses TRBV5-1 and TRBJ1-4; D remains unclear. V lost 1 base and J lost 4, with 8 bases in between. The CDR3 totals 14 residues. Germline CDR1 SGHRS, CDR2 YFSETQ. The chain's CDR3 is CASSLTGFNEKLFF. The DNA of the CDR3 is TGCGCCAGCAGCTTGACCGGGTTTAATGAAAAACTGTTTTTT.

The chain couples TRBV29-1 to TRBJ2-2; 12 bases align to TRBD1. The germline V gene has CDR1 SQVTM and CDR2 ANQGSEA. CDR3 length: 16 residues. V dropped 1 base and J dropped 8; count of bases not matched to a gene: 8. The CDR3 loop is CSVEVPGQGAWGELFF. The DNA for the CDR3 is TGCAGCGTTGAAGTTCCGGGACAGGGGGCGTGGGGGGAGCTGTTTTTT.

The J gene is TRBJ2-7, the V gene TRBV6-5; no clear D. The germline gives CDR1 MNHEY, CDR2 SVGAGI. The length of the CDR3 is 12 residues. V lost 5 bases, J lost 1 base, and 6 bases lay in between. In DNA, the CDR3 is TGTGCCAGCAGTCCCGAATCCTACGAGCAGTACTTC. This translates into CASSPESYEQYF.

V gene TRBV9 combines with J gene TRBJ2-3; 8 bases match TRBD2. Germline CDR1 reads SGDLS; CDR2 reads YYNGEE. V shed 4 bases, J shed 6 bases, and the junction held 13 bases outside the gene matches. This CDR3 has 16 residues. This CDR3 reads CASSPGVAGPPDTQYF. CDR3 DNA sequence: TGTGCCAGCAGCCCTGGAGTAGCGGGGCCCCCCGATACGCAGTATTTT.

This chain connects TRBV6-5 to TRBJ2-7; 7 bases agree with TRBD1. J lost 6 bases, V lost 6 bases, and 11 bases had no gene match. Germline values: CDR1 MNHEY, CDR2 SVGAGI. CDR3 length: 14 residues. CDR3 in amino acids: CASSPIPGQIEQYF. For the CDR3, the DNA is TGTGCCAGCAGCCCTATTCCGGGACAGATCGAGCAGTACTTC.

The chain's CDR3 is CASSSTGTGTQLGYGYTF. The CDR3 DNA sequence: TGTGCCAGCAGCTCGACCGGGACAGGGACTCAGCTAGGCTATGGCTACACCTTC. The V call is TRBV11-2, the J call TRBJ1-2; 9 bases are shared with TRBD1. V lost 4 bases to trimming and J lost 4 bases; unmatched junction nucleotides: 16. The CDR3 sequence is 18 residues long. Germline loops: CDR1 SGHAT, CDR2 FQNNGV. The whole variable domain, remainder taken from reference TRBV11-2 and TRBJ1-2, is EAGVAQSPRYKIIEKRQSVAFWCNPISGHATLYWYQQILGQGPKLLIQFQNNGVVDDSQLPKDRFSAERLKGVDSTLKIQPAKLEDSAVYLCASSSTGTGTQLGYGYTFGSGTRLTVV.